A selection of T cell receptor beta chains follows, all from one sample in a study of PD-1 blockade in classical Hodgkin lymphoma. Some clones are missing from TCRdb's copy, which holds only in-frame ones; the method was immunoSEQ multiplex PCR. The sample includes 10,000 to 15,000 clones, more than 65% of them seen just once. The sample was CD4+ T cells from blood, taken at baseline. Receptor source: a human donor with classical Hodgkin lymphoma. CDR3s include the opening cysteine and the closing phenylalanine or tryptophan. The order of the fields is J gene, V gene, D gene, CDR3 length, clone size, CDR3 protein, CDR3 DNA. The D gene is left open where the match is weak. Size tells how often a clone was seen (once, few, many) or the class of an expanded clone, and some rows leave it out.

J gene: TRBJ1-1; V gene: TRBV5-1; D gene: .; CDR3 length: 14; clone size: .; CDR3 protein: CASSLSFKGTEAFF; CDR3 DNA: TGCGCCAGCAGCTTGTCTTTTAAGGGCACTGAAGCTTTCTTT
J gene: TRBJ1-2; V gene: TRBV2; D gene: .; CDR3 length: 16; clone size: .; CDR3 protein: CASSDPSGGLVNGYTF; CDR3 DNA: TGTGCCAGCAGTGATCCCAGTGGGGGGCTCGTGAATGGCTACACCTTC
J gene: TRBJ2-7; V gene: TRBV6-5; D gene: .; CDR3 length: 15; clone size: .; CDR3 protein: CASSTSLSDAYEQYF; CDR3 DNA: .
J gene: TRBJ2-6; V gene: TRBV19; D gene: .; CDR3 length: 15; clone size: .; CDR3 protein: CASSAQGYGANVLTF; CDR3 DNA: TGTGCCAGTAGTGCACAGGGTTATGGGGCCAACGTCCTGACTTTC
J gene: TRBJ1-2; V gene: TRBV4-1; D gene: .; CDR3 length: 13; clone size: few; CDR3 protein: CASSHRDNGGYTF; CDR3 DNA: TGCGCCAGCAGCCATAGGGACAACGGCGGCTACACCTTC
J gene: TRBJ1-4; V gene: TRBV27; D gene: TRBD1; CDR3 length: 15; clone size: once; CDR3 protein: CASSPGQPYNEKLFF; CDR3 DNA: TGTGCCAGCAGTCCGGGACAGCCCTATAATGAAAAACTGTTTTTT
J gene: TRBJ2-3; V gene: TRBV11-2; D gene: .; CDR3 length: 15; clone size: .; CDR3 protein: CASSLMVAGSNTQYF; CDR3 DNA: TGTGCCAGCAGCTTAATGGTCGCGGGGAGCAATACGCAGTATTTT
J gene: TRBJ2-7; V gene: TRBV4-3; D gene: .; CDR3 length: 16; clone size: .; CDR3 protein: CASSQDHGRSSYEQYF; CDR3 DNA: TGCGCCAGCAGCCAAGATCATGGCAGGTCCTCCTACGAGCAGTACTTC
J gene: TRBJ1-2; V gene: TRBV15; D gene: .; CDR3 length: 15; clone size: .; CDR3 protein: CAASIGGSSNYGYTF; CDR3 DNA: TGTGCCGCCAGCATTGGGGGTTCGTCCAACTATGGCTACACCTTC
J gene: TRBJ1-1; V gene: TRBV6-1; D gene: .; CDR3 length: 15; clone size: .; CDR3 protein: CASRRDLGLNTEAFF; CDR3 DNA: TGTGCCAGCAGGAGGGATTTGGGGTTGAACACTGAAGCTTTCTTT
J gene: TRBJ2-7; V gene: TRBV19; D gene: .; CDR3 length: 15; clone size: .; CDR3 protein: CASHNIGGPPYEQYF; CDR3 DNA: TGTGCCAGTCACAACATCGGGGGTCCCCCCTACGAGCAGTACTTC
J gene: TRBJ1-6; V gene: TRBV11-2; D gene: .; CDR3 length: 15; clone size: .; CDR3 protein: CASSLSSSYNSPLHF; CDR3 DNA: TGTGCCAGCAGCTTAAGCAGCTCCTATAATTCACCCCTCCACTTT
J gene: TRBJ1-4; V gene: TRBV30; D gene: .; CDR3 length: 14; clone size: .; CDR3 protein: CAWSFQGSNEKLFF; CDR3 DNA: TGTGCCTGGAGTTTCCAGGGGTCGAATGAAAAACTGTTTTTT
J gene: TRBJ1-1; V gene: TRBV6-6; D gene: .; CDR3 length: 15; clone size: .; CDR3 protein: CASSYDWGRGTEAFF; CDR3 DNA: TGTGCCAGCAGTTACGATTGGGGACGTGGCACTGAAGCTTTCTTT
J gene: TRBJ1-5; V gene: TRBV4-3; D gene: TRBD1; CDR3 length: 15; clone size: .; CDR3 protein: CASSQARDRNQPQHF; CDR3 DNA: TGCGCCAGCAGCCAAGCCCGGGACAGAAATCAGCCCCAGCATTTT
J gene: TRBJ2-7; V gene: TRBV5-6; D gene: .; CDR3 length: 16; clone size: .; CDR3 protein: CASSLGPRTVTYEQYF; CDR3 DNA: TGTGCCAGCAGCTTGGGGCCTCGGACAGTTACCTACGAGCAGTACTTC
J gene: TRBJ2-5; V gene: TRBV15; D gene: .; CDR3 length: 14; clone size: .; CDR3 protein: CATSQGGRQETQYF; CDR3 DNA: TGTGCCACCAGCCAGGGGGGCCGGCAAGAGACCCAGTACTTC
J gene: TRBJ2-7; V gene: TRBV11-1; D gene: .; CDR3 length: 14; clone size: .; CDR3 protein: CASSWATGIGEQYF; CDR3 DNA: TGTGCCAGCAGCTGGGCCACAGGTATAGGCGAGCAGTACTTC
J gene: TRBJ2-5; V gene: TRBV5-6; D gene: .; CDR3 length: 17; clone size: .; CDR3 protein: CASSSPGSVVGQETQYF; CDR3 DNA: TGTGCCAGCAGCTCCCCGGGTAGCGTGGTAGGCCAAGAGACCCAGTACTTC
J gene: TRBJ1-3; V gene: TRBV7-2; D gene: .; CDR3 length: 14; clone size: .; CDR3 protein: CASAGGISGNTIYF; CDR3 DNA: TGTGCCAGCGCCGGAGGTATCTCTGGAAACACCATATATTTT
J gene: TRBJ2-2; V gene: TRBV5-1; D gene: .; CDR3 length: 15; clone size: .; CDR3 protein: CASSLGQLNTGELFF; CDR3 DNA: TGCGCCAGCAGCTTGGGACAGCTTAACACCGGGGAGCTGTTTTTT
J gene: TRBJ2-3; V gene: TRBV19; D gene: .; CDR3 length: 14; clone size: .; CDR3 protein: CASSRETGLDTQYF; CDR3 DNA: TGTGCCAGTAGTCGAGAAACGGGGTTGGATACGCAGTATTTT
J gene: TRBJ2-7; V gene: TRBV10-3; D gene: .; CDR3 length: 11; clone size: .; CDR3 protein: CAIRTGAEQYF; CDR3 DNA: TGTGCCATCAGGACGGGGGCCGAGCAGTACTTC
J gene: TRBJ2-1; V gene: TRBV29-1; D gene: .; CDR3 length: 12; clone size: .; CDR3 protein: CSVEYGGNEQFF; CDR3 DNA: TGCAGCGTTGAGTACGGGGGAAATGAGCAGTTCTTC
J gene: TRBJ1-2; V gene: TRBV4-1; D gene: .; CDR3 length: 15; clone size: .; CDR3 protein: CASRKSLGGSYGYTF; CDR3 DNA: TGCGCCAGCAGGAAATCCTTAGGGGGGAGCTATGGCTACACCTTC
J gene: TRBJ1-1; V gene: TRBV5-4; D gene: TRBD1; CDR3 length: 15; clone size: .; CDR3 protein: CASSQETGGRTEAFF; CDR3 DNA: TGTGCCAGCAGCCAAGAAACAGGGGGTCGCACTGAAGCTTTCTTT
J gene: TRBJ1-1; V gene: TRBV19; D gene: .; CDR3 length: 19; clone size: .; CDR3 protein: CASSIPQPVGLGVRVEAFF; CDR3 DNA: TGTGCCAGTAGTATCCCGCAACCCGTCGGACTGGGGGTGAGGGTTGAAGCTTTCTTT
J gene: TRBJ1-2; V gene: TRBV5-6; D gene: .; CDR3 length: 14; clone size: .; CDR3 protein: CASSSMTDLYGYTF; CDR3 DNA: TGTGCCAGCAGCTCGATGACAGACCTCTATGGCTACACCTTC
J gene: TRBJ2-7; V gene: TRBV5-1; D gene: TRBD1; CDR3 length: 15; clone size: once; CDR3 protein: CASSLEGTGFNEQYF; CDR3 DNA: TGCGCCAGCAGCTTGGAGGGGACAGGGTTCAACGAGCAGTACTTC
J gene: TRBJ2-2; V gene: TRBV7-2; D gene: .; CDR3 length: 14; clone size: .; CDR3 protein: CASSYGQFMGELFF; CDR3 DNA: TGTGCCAGCAGCTATGGACAGTTTATGGGGGAGCTGTTTTTT
J gene: TRBJ2-5; V gene: TRBV6-1; D gene: TRBD2; CDR3 length: 16; clone size: .; CDR3 protein: CASSEVSSGGQETQYF; CDR3 DNA: TGTGCCAGCAGTGAAGTGTCTAGCGGGGGCCAAGAGACCCAGTACTTC
J gene: TRBJ2-3; V gene: TRBV9; D gene: TRBD1; CDR3 length: 16; clone size: once; CDR3 protein: CASSPRTGGIRDTQYF; CDR3 DNA: TGTGCCAGCAGCCCACGGACAGGGGGGATTCGAGATACGCAGTATTTT
J gene: TRBJ1-4; V gene: TRBV6-1; D gene: .; CDR3 length: 13; clone size: .; CDR3 protein: CASIRRLNEKLFF; CDR3 DNA: TGTGCCAGTATTAGGAGGTTAAATGAAAAACTGTTTTTT
J gene: TRBJ2-7; V gene: TRBV7-1; D gene: TRBD2; CDR3 length: 14; clone size: .; CDR3 protein: CASSSGTSGDEQYF; CDR3 DNA: TGTGCCAGCAGCTCGGGGACTAGCGGAGACGAGCAGTACTTC
J gene: TRBJ1-1; V gene: TRBV6-5; D gene: .; CDR3 length: 13; clone size: .; CDR3 protein: CASSFDRNTEAFF; CDR3 DNA: TGTGCCAGCAGCTTTGACAGGAACACTGAAGCTTTCTTT
J gene: TRBJ2-1; V gene: TRBV5-1; D gene: TRBD1; CDR3 length: 16; clone size: .; CDR3 protein: CASSLVSAGGQPEQFF; CDR3 DNA: TGCGCCAGCAGCTTAGTTTCGGCAGGGGGCCAACCTGAGCAGTTCTTC
J gene: TRBJ2-2; V gene: TRBV5-1; D gene: .; CDR3 length: 15; clone size: .; CDR3 protein: CASSLTGSNTGELFF; CDR3 DNA: TGCGCCAGCAGCTTGACAGGGTCGAACACCGGGGAGCTGTTTTTT
J gene: TRBJ1-2; V gene: TRBV4-2; D gene: TRBD1; CDR3 length: 15; clone size: .; CDR3 protein: CASSQDGTELYGYTF; CDR3 DNA: TGTGCCAGCAGCCAAGACGGGACAGAACTCTATGGCTACACCTTC
J gene: TRBJ2-7; V gene: TRBV29-1; D gene: TRBD2; CDR3 length: 14; clone size: .; CDR3 protein: CSVTLGEGRHEQYF; CDR3 DNA: TGCAGCGTCACTCTGGGGGAGGGGAGGCACGAGCAGTACTTC
J gene: TRBJ1-3; V gene: TRBV5-6; D gene: TRBD1; CDR3 length: 16; clone size: .; CDR3 protein: CASSLPTGGSGNTIYF; CDR3 DNA: TGTGCCAGCAGCTTGCCAACAGGGGGTTCTGGAAACACCATATATTTT
J gene: TRBJ1-4; V gene: TRBV5-4; D gene: .; CDR3 length: 13; clone size: .; CDR3 protein: CASSPEGPGKLFF; CDR3 DNA: TGTGCCAGCAGCCCAGAAGGCCCAGGAAAACTGTTTTTT
J gene: TRBJ2-1; V gene: TRBV5-1; D gene: .; CDR3 length: 16; clone size: .; CDR3 protein: CASSLVAATLYNEQFF; CDR3 DNA: TGCGCCAGCAGCTTGGTTGCCGCTACGCTTTACAATGAGCAGTTCTTC
J gene: TRBJ2-7; V gene: TRBV2; D gene: .; CDR3 length: 13; clone size: .; CDR3 protein: CASSEGSSFEQYF; CDR3 DNA: TGTGCCAGCAGTGAGGGGTCTAGTTTCGAGCAGTACTTC
J gene: TRBJ2-5; V gene: TRBV29-1; D gene: .; CDR3 length: 14; clone size: .; CDR3 protein: CSAQESRLQETQYF; CDR3 DNA: TGCAGCGCGCAGGAGAGCCGTCTTCAAGAGACCCAGTACTTC
J gene: TRBJ2-3; V gene: TRBV2; D gene: TRBD1; CDR3 length: 14; clone size: .; CDR3 protein: CASKRTGGTDTQYF; CDR3 DNA: TGTGCCAGTAAACGGACAGGGGGCACGGATACGCAGTATTTT
J gene: TRBJ2-7; V gene: TRBV28; D gene: TRBD1; CDR3 length: 14; clone size: .; CDR3 protein: CASSLPYRGGEQYF; CDR3 DNA: TGTGCCAGCAGTTTACCTTACAGGGGTGGCGAGCAGTACTTC
J gene: TRBJ1-3; V gene: TRBV11-3; D gene: .; CDR3 length: 15; clone size: .; CDR3 protein: CASSLRSGAGNTIYF; CDR3 DNA: TGTGCCAGCAGCTTAAGGTCAGGGGCTGGAAACACCATATATTTT
J gene: TRBJ2-1; V gene: TRBV9; D gene: .; CDR3 length: 15; clone size: .; CDR3 protein: CASSVGISDYNEQFF; CDR3 DNA: TGTGCCAGCAGCGTAGGAATTAGCGACTACAATGAGCAGTTCTTC